One sample yielded the 21 T cell receptor beta chains listed below, sequenced in a study of blood T cell repertoires in COVID-19. Sequenced by immunoSEQ multiplex PCR; TCRdb stores in-frame clones only, minus some. The sample comprises about 220,000 clones, around 88% of which are singletons, and roughly 15% rests with the top ten. Sequenced material: PBMCs or T cells enriched from blood (not recorded which). Receptors originate from a woman between 50 and 59 years old with acute COVID-19.

The chain combines TRBV5-1 with TRBJ1-5; TRBD1 might be the D (6 bases). Germline loops: CDR1 SGHRS, CDR2 YFSETQ. The CDR3 has 14 amino acids. Deletions cut 4 bases from V and 2 bases from J, with 10 bases between. The CDR3 spells CASSTGQGNQPQHF. CDR3 DNA sequence: TGCGCCAGCAGCACGGGACAAGGCAATCAGCCCCAGCATTTT. Based on the CDR3 plus reference TRBV5-1 and TRBJ1-5, the full variable domain is KAGVTQTPRYLIKTRGQQVTLSCSPISGHRSVSWYQQTPGQGLQFLFEYFSETQRNKGNFPGRFSGRQFSNSRSEMNVSTLELGDSALYLCASSTGQGNQPQHFGDGTRLSIL.

This clone was found once. The genes are TRBV28 and TRBJ1-4; 7 nucleotides agree with TRBD1. V lost 5 bases to trimming and J lost 3 bases; unmatched junction nucleotides: 6. CDR1 is MDHEN, CDR2 SYDVKM, per germline. The CDR3 spans 15 residues. In DNA, the CDR3 is TGTGCCAGCAGTGAGCAGGGGGGCTCTAATGAAAAACTGTTTTTT. Translating gives CASSEQGGSNEKLFF.

This chain links TRBV7-9 with TRBJ2-3, with D maybe TRBD1 (6 bases). The germline V and J ends were trimmed by 3 bases and 1 base, with 8 bases remaining between them. Germline V gene sequence: CDR1 SEHNR, CDR2 FQNEAQ (reference sequence). This CDR3 region has 14 residues. The CDR3 DNA sequence: TGTGCCAGCAGCTTGGGACACGGCACAGATACGCAGTATTTT. Residues: CASSLGHGTDTQYF. Together with reference TRBV7-9 and TRBJ2-3, the CDR3 gives the full variable domain: DTGVSQNPRHKITKRGQNVTFRCDPISEHNRLYWYRQTLGQGPEFLTYFQNEAQLEKSRLLSDRFSAERPKGSFSTLEIQRTEQGDSAMYLCASSLGHGTDTQYFGPGTRLTVL.

This chain connects TRBV7-9 to TRBJ2-7; 7 bases are a match to TRBD2. This CDR3 is built from 18 residues. CDR1 and CDR2 from the germline V gene are SEHNR and FQNEAQ (reference sequence). J lost 6 bases, V lost 1 base, and 18 bases had no gene match. The CDR3 bases are TGTGCCAGCAGCTTAGTATCGCTAGCGGAGTCGAGGCTTTTCGAGCAGTACTTC. Translating gives CASSLVSLAESRLFEQYF.

The rearrangement uses TRBV18 and TRBJ2-1, with D hard to call. V lost 3 bases, J lost 4 bases, and 10 bases lay in between. CDR3 length: 14 residues. Germline V lookup: CDR1 KGHSH, CDR2 LQKENI. The CDR3 bases are TGTGCCAGCTCACCGCAGCGTACTTACAATGAGCAGTTCTTC. Residues: CASSPQRTYNEQFF.

The CDR3, as DNA: TGTGCCAGCTCACCACGGGGAGCGAACACCGGGGAGCTGTTTTTT. Its protein product is CASSPRGANTGELFF. The chain links TRBV18 to TRBJ2-2; possible D gene TRBD2, 5 bases. V was shortened by 1 base and J by 0 bases, with 6 bases between the two germline ends. Germline V gene lookup returns CDR1 KGHSH and CDR2 LQKENI. The CDR3 is made up of 15 amino acids.

Only one count was recorded for this clone. The V call is TRBV6-5, the J call TRBJ1-1, with 8 bases matching TRBD1. Germline values: CDR1 MNHEY, CDR2 SVGAGI. Trimming cost V 4 bases and J 0 bases; bases outside gene matches: 7. CDR3 length: 16 residues. The CDR3: CASSSWTGRMNTEAFF. The CDR3 nucleotides read TGTGCCAGCAGTTCTTGGACAGGGAGAATGAACACTGAAGCTTTCTTT.

CDR3 in DNA: TGCAGTGCTAGTGACCCTACTACCTCAGGGGATGAGCAGTTCTTC. Protein product: CSASDPTTSGDEQFF. This chain connects TRBV20-1 to TRBJ2-1; possibly TRBD1 for D (6 bases). Between the trimmed V and J ends, which lost 3 bases and 8 bases, there was a span of 20 bases. CDR1 is DFQATT, CDR2 SNEGSKA, per germline (reference sequence). The CDR3 is made up of 15 amino acids.

This CDR3 is CASSRLAGGSGEQYF. CDR3 DNA sequence: TGCGCCAGCAGCCGGCTAGCGGGAGGATCCGGCGAGCAGTACTTC. J is TRBJ2-7 and V is TRBV4-1; TRBD2 matches at 11 bases. J gave up 6 bases and V 4 bases, and 8 bases lay outside the gene matches. The CDR3 spans 15 residues. CDR1 is MGHRA, CDR2 YSYEKL, per germline.

V gene TRBV19 combines with J gene TRBJ2-3, with a possible D match to TRBD1 (5 bases). The CDR3 has 14 residues. Trimming cost V 3 bases and J 0 bases, with 7 bases left between them. Germline CDR1 reads LNHDA; CDR2 reads SQIVND (reference sequence). The CDR3 loop is CASSMKGSTDTQYF. CDR3 sequence (DNA): TGTGCCAGTAGTATGAAGGGGAGCACAGATACGCAGTATTTT.

The rearrangement links TRBV4-2 to TRBJ1-4, with D uncertain. Germline CDR1 reads LGHNA; CDR2 reads YNFKEQ. This CDR3 contains 14 residues. The V gene lost 0 bases and the J gene lost 5 bases, with 7 bases spanning the gap. DNA for the CDR3: TGTGCCAGCAGCCAAGAACATAACAATGAAAAACTGTTTTTT. Translation gives CASSQEHNNEKLFF.

The DNA of the CDR3 is TGTGCCAGCTCACCCCCCGGACAGGGGAATAAAGAGACCCAGTACTTC. It translates to CASSPPGQGNKETQYF. The V and J genes are TRBV18 and TRBJ2-5; 9 bases agree with TRBD1. The CDR3 spans 16 residues. CDR1 and CDR2 (germline): KGHSH, LQKENI. V trimming: 3 bases; J trimming: 3 bases; junction bases outside the gene matches: 8.

This rearrangement joins TRBV28 to TRBJ2-1, with D perhaps matching TRBD2 (5 bases). Trimming cost V 7 bases and J 2 bases, with 15 bases left between them. CDR1 is MDHEN, CDR2 SYDVKM, per germline. This CDR3 comprises 15 residues. This CDR3 is CASNPPERAYNEQFF. Here the CDR3 DNA reads TGTGCCAGCAATCCCCCGGAGAGGGCCTACAATGAGCAGTTCTTC.

The chain links TRBV7-2 to TRBJ2-3; TRBD2 matches 12 bases. Trimming cost V 4 bases and J 4 bases; bases outside gene matches: 6. The CDR3 is 16 amino acids. The germline V gene encodes CDR1 SGHTA and CDR2 FQGNSA. CDR3 nucleotide sequence: TGTGCCAGCAGCTCTCTAGCGGGAGGGGTAGCAGATACGCAGTATTTT. Its protein is CASSSLAGGVADTQYF.

The chain combines TRBV7-2 with TRBJ1-2; D is perhaps TRBD1 (5 bases). Trimming shortened V by 5 bases and J by 6 bases, and 13 bases separated the two germline ends. The CDR3 sequence is 13 residues long. Germline V gene sequence: CDR1 SGHTA, CDR2 FQGNSA. CDR3 nucleotide sequence: TGTGCCAGCAGCATCCAGGGAAGTAATGGCTACACCTTC. It codes for CASSIQGSNGYTF.

J is TRBJ2-1 and V is TRBV6-5; 8 bases are a match to TRBD2. The CDR3 totals 14 residues. V gave up 7 bases and J gave up 3 bases; unmatched junction bases: 5. Germline values: CDR1 MNHEY, CDR2 SVGAGI. CDR3 sequence reads: CASIERENYNEQFF. The DNA of the CDR3 is TGTGCCAGCATCGAGCGGGAGAACTACAATGAGCAGTTCTTC.

The rearrangement joins TRBV9 to TRBJ1-6; TRBD1 might be the D (5 bases). Trimming left V 3 bases short and J 0 bases short, with 13 bases between. Germline V gene lookup returns CDR1 SGDLS and CDR2 YYNGEE. The CDR3 length is 17 residues. In DNA, the CDR3 is TGTGCCAGCAGCGCAGAGGACGACAGCTCCTATAATTCACCCCTCCACTTT. It encodes CASSAEDDSSYNSPLHF.

The chain joins TRBV5-1 to TRBJ2-7; tentative D call: TRBD1 (5 bases). From germline, CDR1 is SGHRS and CDR2 YFSETQ. Trimming shortened V by 4 bases and J by 1 base, and 12 bases separated the two germline ends. The CDR3 runs 14 residues. CDR3 amino acids: CASSLQGESYEQYF. The CDR3 coding sequence is TGCGCCAGCAGCCTGCAAGGGGAATCCTACGAGCAGTACTTC.

The chain recombines TRBV3-1 (or the pseudogene TRBV3-2) with TRBJ1-2; weak D call: TRBD1 (5 bases). The CDR3 is 12 amino acids. Trimming cost V 4 bases and J 8 bases, with 11 bases left between them. Looked up from germline, CDR1 is LGHDT and CDR2 is YNNKEL (reference sequence). Written as DNA, the CDR3 is TGTGCCAGCAGCCCTTATAGGGGAGGCTACACCTTC. Its translation is CASSPYRGGYTF.

The CDR3 DNA is TGTGCCAGCAGTCCGGGAGCGGCTACCTACGAGCAGTACTTC. It yields the protein CASSPGAATYEQYF. This chain connects TRBV27 to TRBJ2-7, with D perhaps TRBD2 (6 bases). Trimming left V 5 bases short and J 2 bases short, with 13 bases between. The CDR3 is made up of 14 amino acids. Germline V gives CDR1 MNHEY, CDR2 SMNVEV (reference sequence).

V is TRBV11-2 and J is TRBJ1-2; a weak D match, TRBD1 (6 bases). The V and J ends lost 2 bases and 6 bases respectively, with 13 bases between them. This CDR3 has 14 amino acids. Germline CDR1 reads SGHAT; CDR2 reads FQNNGV. Here the CDR3 DNA reads TGTGCCAGCAGCTTAATACAGGGCTACGATGGCTACACCTTC. It codes for CASSLIQGYDGYTF.